This is a list of T cell receptor beta chains from one sample in a study of T cell changes during pregnancy in multiple sclerosis. The table came from immunoSEQ multiplex PCR; TCRdb's copy has only in-frame clones and leaves some out. The table has tens of thousands of clones, roughly 94% seen once. The sequencing used peripheral blood, collected after pregnancy. These receptors originate from a female donor in good health, enrolled as a control in a pregnancy study. The CDR3 runs from the conserved cysteine through the conserved F or W. A D gene is named only where the DNA matches it firmly. Not every row has a clone size; where given, it reads once, few, many or a size class.

>-|-|TRBJ2-7|TRBV28
TGTGCCATCCAAACCAGGGCTTACGAGCAGTACTTC
CAIQTRAYEQYF
>-|-|TRBJ2-7|TRBV5-1
TGCGCCAGCAGCGAGGGTTCTGCTTCCTACGAGCAGTACTTC
CASSEGSASYEQYF
>-|-|TRBJ2-1|TRBV7-2
TGTGCCAGCAGCTTAGGGGCAGGAGGGAATGAGCAGTTCTTC
CASSLGAGGNEQFF
>TRBD2|-|TRBJ2-7|TRBV7-9
TGTGCCAGCAGCCCCGATCCTAGCGGGGGTTCCTACGAGCAGTACTTC
CASSPDPSGGSYEQYF
>-|-|TRBJ2-2|TRBV7-8
TGTGCCAGCAGCTTAGAGGGCCTAGCCACCGGGGAGCTGTTTTTT
CASSLEGLATGELFF
>TRBD1|once|TRBJ2-1|TRBV2
TGTGCCAGCGGGTTTCAGGGGGTAGGTGAGCAGTTCTTC
CASGFQGVGEQFF
>TRBD1|once|TRBJ1-2|TRBV4-1
TGCGCCAGCAGCCAAGATGGACAGGTGTTTGGCTACACCTTC
CASSQDGQVFGYTF
>TRBD1|-|TRBJ2-4|TRBV11-2
TGTGCCAGCAGCAAACGGGACAGTGGTGTGGCCAAAAACATTCAGTACTTC
CASSKRDSGVAKNIQYF
>-|-|TRBJ1-1|TRBV18
TGTGCCAGCTCACCAATCCCAAATACAGGGAGGAACACTGAAGCTTTCTTT
CASSPIPNTGRNTEAFF
>-|-|TRBJ1-3|TRBV5-1
TGCGCCAGCAGCTTGGATCCAGGGCTCGGAAACACCATATATTTT
CASSLDPGLGNTIYF
>-|-|TRBJ2-1|TRBV9
TGTGCCAGCAGCGCGGGATACAATGAGCAGTTCTTC
CASSAGYNEQFF
>TRBD2|-|TRBJ2-7|TRBV29-1
TGCAGCGTTGCCCTCATTAGCGGGAGTGGGTCGGGCGAGCAGTACTTC
CSVALISGSGSGEQYF
>TRBD1|-|TRBJ2-7|TRBV27
TGTGCCAGCAGTTGGACAGGGGGTAACACCTACGAGCAGTACTTC
CASSWTGGNTYEQYF
>-|-|TRBJ1-1|TRBV4-1
TGCGCCAGCAGCCAAGTCCAGGGCTACACTGAAGCTTTCTTT
CASSQVQGYTEAFF
>-|-|TRBJ1-5|TRBV7-2
TGTGCCAGCAGCTTAGGCGGAGGGGTTAGTCAGCCCCAGCATTTT
CASSLGGGVSQPQHF
>-|-|TRBJ2-6|TRBV19
TGTGCCAGTAGTACCCTCCCGGGGATCTCTGGGGCCAACGTCCTGACTTTC
CASSTLPGISGANVLTF
>TRBD2|-|TRBJ2-3|TRBV5-6
TGTGCCAGCAGCTTTGGGCTAGCGGACACAGATACGCAGTATTTT
CASSFGLADTDTQYF
>-|-|TRBJ2-6|TRBV28
TGTGCCAGCAGTTCTACCGGGACTTCAGGGGCCAACGTCCTGACTTTC
CASSSTGTSGANVLTF
>TRBD1|few|TRBJ1-1|TRBV2
TGTGCCAGCAGTTCCGGACAGGTGGGCACTGAAGCTTTCTTT
CASSSGQVGTEAFF
>-|-|TRBJ2-7|TRBV5-1
TGCGCCAGCAGCTTCTCTGAGAGCTCCTACGAGCAGTACTTC
CASSFSESSYEQYF
>-|-|TRBJ2-7|TRBV27
TGTGCCAGCAGTCCCCATTCCTACGAGCAGTACTTC
CASSPHSYEQYF
>-|-|TRBJ1-1|TRBV6-1
TGTGCCAGCAGTGAACAGGGGAGTGAAGCTTTCTTT
CASSEQGSEAFF
>TRBD1|once|TRBJ2-5|TRBV2
TGTGCTCTCAGGGACAGGGGGCGCGTCGAGACCCAGTACTTC
CALRDRGRVETQYF
>-|-|TRBJ1-5|TRBV4-1
TGCGCCAGCAGCCAGGCCTGGGGGGGCAATCAGCCCCAGCATTTT
CASSQAWGGNQPQHF
>-|-|TRBJ2-7|TRBV5-4
TGTGCCAGCAGCTTGTGGGCAGGCAGCTCCTACGAGCAGTACTTC
CASSLWAGSSYEQYF
>TRBD2|-|TRBJ2-1|TRBV7-2
TGTGCCAGCAGCTTTAGCGGGAGGGTAGATGAGCAGTTCTTC
CASSFSGRVDEQFF
>TRBD1|-|TRBJ2-7|TRBV6-1
TGTGCCAGCAGTGAAGGGACAGGGGGCGCCTACGAGCAGTACTTC
CASSEGTGGAYEQYF
>-|-|TRBJ1-1|TRBV21-1
TGTGCCAGCAGGGGGGCTCCTAACACTGAAGCTTTCTTT
CASRGAPNTEAFF
>TRBD1|-|TRBJ1-1|TRBV5-6
TGTGCCAGCAGCGCCGGACAGGGACGGAAAGCTTTCTTT
CASSAGQGRKAFF
>TRBD1|-|TRBJ2-7|TRBV6-5
TGTGCCAGCAGTTACAGGGGGCTTGGGGACGAGCAGTACTTC
CASSYRGLGDEQYF
>TRBD2|-|TRBJ2-3|TRBV5-6
TGTGCCAGCAGCTTGACTAGCGGTATCACAGATACGCAGTATTTT
CASSLTSGITDTQYF
>TRBD1|-|TRBJ1-3|TRBV9
TGTGCCAGCAGCGGGACAGGGGGCTCTGGAAACACCATATATTTT
CASSGTGGSGNTIYF
>TRBD2|-|TRBJ2-3|TRBV2
TGTGCCAGCAGAGTATTGGGCGGGAGTGCAGATACGCAGTATTTT
CASRVLGGSADTQYF
>TRBD1|-|TRBJ2-5|TRBV5-1
TGCGCCAGCAGCTTCCAGGGACAGGGAGGAATGACCCAGTACTTC
CASSFQGQGGMTQYF
>-|-|TRBJ2-5|TRBV7-9
TGTGCCAGCAGCTTAGTTCAGGGTTCAGAGACCCAGTACTTC
CASSLVQGSETQYF
>TRBD1|-|TRBJ1-4|TRBV9
TGTGCCAGCAGCACCGGGACAGGGAAGGAAAAACTGTTTTTT
CASSTGTGKEKLFF
>-|-|TRBJ1-2|TRBV7-2
TGTGCCAGCAGCTTAGACGGGGAGAACTATGGCTACACCTTC
CASSLDGENYGYTF
>TRBD1|-|TRBJ1-2|TRBV5-1
TGCGCCAGCAGCTTAGCCGGGACAGGTAGCTATGGCTACACCTTC
CASSLAGTGSYGYTF
>-|-|TRBJ1-1|TRBV28
TGTGCCAGCACCACTAGTGGGAGAGCTAACACTGAAGCTTTCTTT
CASTTSGRANTEAFF
>-|-|TRBJ2-7|TRBV5-1
TGCGCCAGCAGCTTGGAGTGGGAGGGGGTCGGCGAGCAGTACTTC
CASSLEWEGVGEQYF
>TRBD2|-|TRBJ2-1|TRBV28
TGTGCCAGCAGTATCGGGACTAGAAGTACTAATGAGCAGTTCTTC
CASSIGTRSTNEQFF
>-|-|TRBJ2-5|TRBV19
TGTGCCAGTAGTATTAAAGAGACCCAGTACTTC
CASSIKETQYF
>-|-|TRBJ2-3|TRBV5-1
TGCGCCAGCAGCTTGGCCGGGATTTACACAGATACGCAGTATTTT
CASSLAGIYTDTQYF
>TRBD2|-|TRBJ2-7|TRBV2
TGTGCCAGCAGCTTGGTCCGGCTAGCGGGAGTCTACGAGCAGTACTTC
CASSLVRLAGVYEQYF
>-|-|TRBJ1-1|TRBV28
TGTGCCAGCAGTTATGGTGGGGAGCACACTGAAGCTTTCTTT
CASSYGGEHTEAFF
>TRBD2|-|TRBJ2-2|TRBV5-1
TGCGCCAGCAGCGCCGGACTAGTCACCGGGGAGCTGTTTTTT
CASSAGLVTGELFF
>TRBD1|-|TRBJ1-4|TRBV27
TGTGCCAGCAGGCCTAGGGACAGCCCAAACGGAAAACTGTTTTTT
CASRPRDSPNGKLFF
>-|-|TRBJ2-3|TRBV9
TGTGCCAGCGGGGGGAGAGCCCGGACAGATACGCAGTATTTT
CASGGRARTDTQYF
>-|-|TRBJ2-3|TRBV4-2
TGTGCCAGCAGCCAAGAACGAGACACAGATACGCAGTATTTT
CASSQERDTDTQYF
>-|-|TRBJ1-4|TRBV11-1
TGTGCCAGCAGCGTGACTACAGGGAATTGGGAAAAACTGTTTTTT
CASSVTTGNWEKLFF
>-|-|TRBJ2-1|TRBV6-6
TGTGCCAGCATTAACCGGGACTGGTCCGGCGAGCCGTTCTTC
CASINRDWSGEPFF
>-|-|TRBJ2-5|TRBV28
TGTGCCAGCAGTTTATTAACCCAGGGAAGGAGCCAAGAGACCCAGTACTTC
CASSLLTQGRSQETQYF
>TRBD2|-|TRBJ2-1|TRBV5-5
TGTGCCAGCAGCTTGGAGGTAGCGGGGACCTACAATGAGCAGTTCTTC
CASSLEVAGTYNEQFF
>-|-|TRBJ2-5|TRBV19
TGTGCCAGTAGTATAGGCAACAGGGCAGGGGAGACCCAGTACTTC
CASSIGNRAGETQYF
>-|-|TRBJ2-7|TRBV27
TGTGCCAGCAGTCCCTTGCAACAGGGCATTACCTACGAGCAGTACTTC
CASSPLQQGITYEQYF
>TRBD1|-|TRBJ2-3|TRBV7-9
TGTGCCAGCAGACCCGGGACAGGGGGCGATACGCAGTATTTT
CASRPGTGGDTQYF
>-|-|TRBJ1-2|TRBV7-9
TGTGCCAGCAGCTTTTCCCCCGCTAATGGCTACACCTTC
CASSFSPANGYTF
>TRBD2|-|TRBJ2-1|TRBV4-2
TGTGCCAGCAGCCAAGATTTGGCTAGCGGGAGGGCTGAGCAGTTCTTC
CASSQDLASGRAEQFF